The 6 T cell receptor beta chains reported below all come from one sample, sequenced in a study of T cells after posttransplantation cyclophosphamide. A marrow graft followed busulfan-fludarabine conditioning, with cyclophosphamide on days +3 and +4. Assay used: immunoSEQ multiplex PCR; TCRdb lists only in-frame clones, some missing. Seen here are thousands of clones, nearly 85% observed once, and the top ten hold roughly 6.2%. The sequences come from CD4+ T cells sorted from blood, collected around 33 weeks after a stem cell transplant with posttransplant cyclophosphamide. All receptors derive from a male patient between 25 and 39 years old who received an allogeneic stem cell transplant from a related donor, was CMV-positive, and had no GVHD. Certain T cells may be donor cells from the graft.

The chain couples TRBV9 to TRBJ2-1; 14 positions agree with TRBD2. This CDR3 is built from 16 residues. Losses at the gene ends were 5 bases for V and 4 bases for J; bases not matched to a gene: 5. The germline V gene has CDR1 SGDLS and CDR2 YYNGEE. The CDR3 region has the DNA TGTGCCAGCAGTACGGGACTAGCGGGAGCTTACAATGAGCAGTTCTTC. Protein sequence: CASSTGLAGAYNEQFF.

The J gene is TRBJ1-4, the V gene TRBV15; TRBD1 might be the D (5 bases). V lost 3 bases to trimming and J lost 8 bases, with 13 bases between them. Germline V gives CDR1 LNHNV, CDR2 YYDKDF (reference sequence). This CDR3 has 14 amino acids. The CDR3 sequence is CATSSSRVSEKLFF. CDR3 nucleotide sequence: TGTGCCACCAGCAGTAGCAGGGTATCGGAAAAACTGTTTTTT.

The V gene is TRBV5-1, the J gene TRBJ2-3; 9 nucleotides match TRBD2. The CDR3 totals 16 residues. The V gene end was trimmed by 0 bases and the J gene end by 4 bases; junction bases not matched to a gene: 6. Germline CDR1 reads SGHRS; CDR2 reads YFSETQ. The CDR3 DNA reads TGCGCCAGCAGCTTGGTGGCGGGGGGGCCCGCAGATACGCAGTATTTT. It translates to CASSLVAGGPADTQYF.

This rearrangement joins TRBV7-6 to TRBJ1-2, with 8 nucleotides matching TRBD1. Trimming took 3 bases from V and 2 from J; bases not matched to a gene: 11. Germline loops: CDR1 SGHVS, CDR2 FNYEAQ. The CDR3 runs to 17 residues. CDR3 nucleotides: TGTGCCAGCAGCTTGGGACCTCGGGACAGGAGGAACTATGGCTACACCTTC. Translation gives CASSLGPRDRRNYGYTF.

The V and J genes are TRBV5-1 and TRBJ2-3; D is possibly TRBD2 (6 bases). This CDR3 spans 12 amino acids. From germline, CDR1 is SGHRS and CDR2 YFSETQ. With 5 bases removed from V and 3 bases from J, the gap between germline ends came to 7 bases. Here the CDR3 DNA reads TGCGCCAGCAGACTAGCAACAGATACGCAGTATTTT. This translates into CASRLATDTQYF.

The rearrangement links TRBV30 to TRBJ1-6; D not certain. Germline V gene lookup returns CDR1 GTSNPN and CDR2 SVGIG (reference sequence). V dropped 0 bases and J dropped 8 bases, with 17 bases sitting between them. The CDR3 sequence is 16 residues long. CDR3 amino acids: CAWSVDKALEDSPLHF. In DNA, the CDR3 is TGTGCCTGGAGTGTAGACAAGGCATTAGAAGATTCACCCCTCCACTTT.